This T cell receptor (beta chain) was found in a study of T-cell reconstitution after alpha-beta-depleted transplantation in children (dated by TCRdb to about 2016). Study-level background: The study quantitatively tracked T-cell immune reconstitution after TCRalphabeta/CD19-depleted allogeneic hematopoietic cell transplantation in children using TCR repertoire profiling. Study-wide findings and limitations: The apparently early alphabetaT-cell count recovery about two months after transplant was reportedly dependent on only several hundred rapidly expanded clones derived from non-depleted graft cells. Over the following months the frequencies of hyperexpanded clones went down, and after one year T-cell counts and TCRbeta diversity were mostly credited to newly produced T cells. In some patients, high TCRbeta diversity at day 60 was attributed to recipient T cells and intrathymic progenitors that had survived conditioning.

Its CDR3 holds 14 amino acids, cysteine through phenylalanine. Kept here is only the CDR3 DNA, which spans 42 bases and is read in frame from base 1. Trimming removed 3 bases from V and 2 bases from J, leaving 10 bases between the germline ends. The germline V gene (reference sequence) yields LNHNV for CDR1 and YYDKDF for CDR2. This clonotype was picked up many times. There is no known antigen for this receptor. The sample holds no much larger clone one base away, and base qualities are not on file. The sample's treatment or condition, from its label and the paper: allogeneic hematopoietic cell transplantation with graft depleted of TCRalphabeta T cells and CD19 B cells. The children who served as transplant recipients had been given grafts of TCRalphabeta/CD19-depleted allogeneic hematopoietic cells. Libraries were prepared through PCR. The run used an Illumina HiSeq 2500. Molecular barcoding was employed in the preparation of TCR libraries, with unique molecular identifiers being used to normalize TCRbeta repertoire quantification. TCRdb reworked the public reads: Q25 trimming with fastp, MiXCR clone assembly, productive beta chains retained. Each entry is one CDR3 protein sequence, shown with its most common DNA and genes. The sample contains 280,000 or so distinct CDR3 sequences, under 14% of them found a single time. 20% to 25% of the sample goes to the ten largest clones.

Sequencing used peripheral blood, obtained 180 days after TCRalphabeta/CD19-depleted stem cell transplant. The sequence derives from a male patient under 10 years old who had a stem cell transplant for chronic granulomatous disease, so the T cells may come from the graft donor. This chain joins TRBV15 to TRBJ2-5, with no reliable assignment of the D segment. The CDR3 region: CATSSSRNQETQYF. At the DNA level, the sequence is TGTGCCACCAGCAGCTCCAGAAATCAAGAGACCCAGTACTTC.